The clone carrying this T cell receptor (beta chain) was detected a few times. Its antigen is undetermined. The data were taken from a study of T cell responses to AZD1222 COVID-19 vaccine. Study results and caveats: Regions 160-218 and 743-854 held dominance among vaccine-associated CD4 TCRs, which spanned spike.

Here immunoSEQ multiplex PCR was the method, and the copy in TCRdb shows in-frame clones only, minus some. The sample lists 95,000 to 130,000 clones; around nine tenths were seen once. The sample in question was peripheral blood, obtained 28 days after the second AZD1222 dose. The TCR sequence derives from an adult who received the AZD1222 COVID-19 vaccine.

The CDR3 DNA sequence: TGTGCCAGCAGTGGGACTAGCGGAGCATACAATGAGCAGTTCTTC. Translation: CASSGTSGAYNEQFF. The genes are TRBV27 and TRBJ2-1; TRBD2 matches 11 bases. Germline assignment: CDR1 MNHEY and CDR2 SMNVEV (reference sequence). The CDR3 covers 15 residues. V shed 5 bases and J 4 bases; nucleotides not matched to a gene: 4.